A selection of T cell receptor beta chains follows, all from one sample in a study of vaccination effects on CD4 cells after COVID-19. The antigens these receptors bind are not known. Profiled with immunoSEQ multiplex PCR; TCRdb holds only in-frame clones, not every one. The table records about 14,000 clones, about 72% of them present only once. The sequencing used CD4+ T cells from PBMCs cultured with SARS-CoV-2 spike peptides, collected after COVID-19 vaccination. The source of these receptors is a human donor who received a COVID-19 vaccine. The CDR3 runs from the conserved cysteine through the conserved F or W. A D gene is named only where the DNA matches it firmly. Clone size is not always given. Where it is, it says once, few, many or a class for expanded clones.

>-|TRBJ2-7|-|TRBV6-6
TGTGCCAGCAGTTCCCGGGCATCCTTGCTCTACGAGCAGTACTTC
CASSSRASLLYEQYF
>-|TRBJ1-6|-|TRBV9
TGTGCCAGCAGCGTAGACGGGTTGAGGGATTCACCCCTCCACTTT
CASSVDGLRDSPLHF
>-|TRBJ2-1|TRBD1|TRBV6-5
TGTGCCAGCAGTCCCAGGGGGATTTACAATGAGCAGTTCTTC
CASSPRGIYNEQFF
>-|TRBJ1-1|-|TRBV2
TGTGCCAGCAGTGGGGACACAGGCAGCGGAGCTTTCTTT
CASSGDTGSGAFF
>-|TRBJ2-5|-|TRBV5-4
TGTGCCAGCAGCTTGGGTAATCGTGCGGTTCAAGAGACCCAGTACTTC
CASSLGNRAVQETQYF
>-|TRBJ2-3|TRBD2|TRBV3-1/TRBV3-2
TGTGCCAGCAGCCTTCTAGCGGGAGGGAAGGTAGATACGCAGTATTTT
CASSLLAGGKVDTQYF
>-|TRBJ1-2|-|TRBV5-5
TGTGCCAGCAGCTTGCAAGCTAACTATGGCTACACCTTC
CASSLQANYGYTF
>-|TRBJ2-2|-|TRBV19
TGTGCCAGTAGTATTTTGGTCGGGGAGCTGTTTTTT
CASSILVGELFF
>-|TRBJ1-4|-|TRBV6-6
TGTGCCAGCAGCCGACTCGCCCCAGGGGCATCTAATGAAAAACTGTTTTTT
CASSRLAPGASNEKLFF
>-|TRBJ1-2|TRBD1|TRBV11-2
TGTGCCAGCAGCTCGTCACCGGGACAGGTGAATGGCTACACCTTC
CASSSSPGQVNGYTF
>-|TRBJ1-1|-|TRBV6-1
TGTGCCAGCAGTGACGGGACCGCTACGGTGCGAGCTTTCTTT
CASSDGTATVRAFF
>-|TRBJ2-5|-|TRBV11-2
TGTGCCAGCAGCTTAGGGCTAAAAGAGACCCAGTACTTC
CASSLGLKETQYF
>-|TRBJ2-3|-|TRBV5-4
TGTGCCAGCAGCTTGACGGTCGGTACGCAGTATTTT
CASSLTVGTQYF
>few|TRBJ1-5|-|TRBV5-1
TGCGCCAGCATCAGACTGACAGGTCGAGACCAGCCCCAGCATTTT
CASIRLTGRDQPQHF
>-|TRBJ2-1|TRBD1|TRBV28
TGTGCCAGCAAGCCTCAGGGGGACAAGGGGAATGAGCAGTTCTTC
CASKPQGDKGNEQFF
>few|TRBJ2-5|TRBD1|TRBV11-2
TGTGCCAGCAGCTTAGGAATTGAGGGGGCACTAGAGACCCAGTACTTC
CASSLGIEGALETQYF
>-|TRBJ2-4|-|TRBV5-8
TGTGCCAGCAGCTTGGCACCCTACTTC
CASSLAPYF
>-|TRBJ1-2|TRBD1|TRBV11-2
TGTGCCAGCAGGCATAACAGGGGCCCGAACTATGGCTACACCTTC
CASRHNRGPNYGYTF
>few|TRBJ1-1|TRBD1|TRBV11-2
TGTGCCAGCAGCCCCAGGACAGGGGGGACTGAAGCTTTCTTT
CASSPRTGGTEAFF
>-|TRBJ1-1|-|TRBV19
TGTGCCAGTCTTCCGGGACAAGTTTCGAGCACTGAAGCTTTCTTT
CASLPGQVSSTEAFF
>-|TRBJ1-1|-|TRBV28
TGTGCCAGCAGTCGAACTTGGTTGGCGGAAGCTTTCTTT
CASSRTWLAEAFF
>-|TRBJ1-3|-|TRBV21-1
TGTGCCATCCTAGGAAAGGATCTTCCTTCTTATGGAAACACCATATATTTT
CAILGKDLPSYGNTIYF
>-|TRBJ1-1|-|TRBV6-2/TRBV6-3
TGTGCCAGCAGTTCTGTTCTACAGGTGCCCTACACTGAAGCTTTCTTT
CASSSVLQVPYTEAFF